This T cell receptor (beta chain) was identified in a study of OX40 agonist ivuxolimab in advanced cancers. Study-level findings and limits: Relative to CD4+ cells, CD8+ T cells on average had more expanded clones.

Of note for this clone: No antigen is known for it.

This table comes from immunoSEQ multiplex PCR, and its TCRdb copy is limited to in-frame clones, with some not included. The table has about 84,000 clones, approximately 95% seen once; the top ten hold about 11%. V was pared by 7 bases and J by 5 bases, with 6 bases of the junction left unmatched. There are 14 residues in the CDR3. The germline gives CDR1 MGHDK, CDR2 SYGVNS. The sequencing here drew on CD4+ or CD8+ T cells sorted from blood, taken in a trial of the OX40 agonist ivuxolimab. V is TRBV25-1 and J is TRBJ2-2; TRBD1 matches at 8 bases. The sequence was obtained from an adult with an advanced solid tumor such as melanoma, head and neck, liver or kidney cancer. In DNA, the CDR3 is TGTGCCAGCAAGAAAACAGGGGGGACCGGGGAGCTGTTTTTT. The encoded protein is CASKKTGGTGELFF.